These T cell receptor beta chains were read from a single sample in a study of T cell repertoires in ileal Crohn's disease. The table came from immunoSEQ multiplex PCR; TCRdb's copy has only in-frame clones and leaves some out. The sample contains some 5,100 clones, roughly 88% of which appear only once. The specimen sequenced was ileal tissue. Every receptor here comes from an adult with Crohn's disease. CDR3s include the opening cysteine and the closing phenylalanine or tryptophan. The order of the fields is D gene, J gene, clone size, V gene, CDR3 protein, CDR3 DNA. The D gene is left open where the match is weak. Not all rows give a size; the values are once, few, many and, for expanded clones, a class.

D gene: .
J gene: TRBJ2-7
clone size: .
V gene: TRBV2
CDR3 protein: CASSDNTPYEQYF
CDR3 DNA: TGTGCCAGCAGTGATAACACACCCTACGAGCAGTACTTC

D gene: TRBD2
J gene: TRBJ2-5
clone size: .
V gene: TRBV18
CDR3 protein: CASSPPLGAGQETQYF
CDR3 DNA: TGTGCCAGCTCACCCCCCCTAGGAGCGGGGCAGGAGACCCAGTACTTC

D gene: TRBD1
J gene: TRBJ1-2
clone size: .
V gene: TRBV10-2
CDR3 protein: CASSLTQGAIGYTF
CDR3 DNA: TGCGCCAGCAGTCTGACACAGGGGGCGATCGGCTACACCTTC

D gene: TRBD1
J gene: TRBJ2-2
clone size: .
V gene: TRBV9
CDR3 protein: CASRFGGTGGTGELFF
CDR3 DNA: TGTGCCAGCAGGTTTGGCGGGACAGGGGGCACCGGGGAGCTGTTTTTT

D gene: TRBD1
J gene: TRBJ1-2
clone size: .
V gene: TRBV27
CDR3 protein: CASRVDRASGYTF
CDR3 DNA: TGTGCCAGCAGGGTAGACAGGGCAAGTGGCTACACCTTC

D gene: .
J gene: TRBJ1-4
clone size: .
V gene: TRBV5-1
CDR3 protein: CASSLARGEKLFF
CDR3 DNA: TGCGCCAGCAGCTTGGCACGGGGTGAAAAACTGTTTTTT

D gene: .
J gene: TRBJ2-2
clone size: once
V gene: TRBV6-5
CDR3 protein: CASSRQVRTGELFF
CDR3 DNA: TGTGCCAGCAGCCGACAGGTTAGGACCGGGGAGCTGTTTTTT

D gene: .
J gene: TRBJ2-7
clone size: once
V gene: TRBV25-1
CDR3 protein: CASAGTGSYEQYF
CDR3 DNA: TGTGCCAGCGCAGGTACAGGGTCCTACGAGCAGTACTTC

D gene: .
J gene: TRBJ1-6
clone size: .
V gene: TRBV5-1
CDR3 protein: CASSLDTSYNSPLHF
CDR3 DNA: TGCGCCAGCAGCTTGGACACCTCCTATAATTCACCCCTCCACTTT

D gene: .
J gene: TRBJ1-1
clone size: .
V gene: TRBV5-1
CDR3 protein: CASSLVGHSREDTEAFF
CDR3 DNA: TGCGCCAGCAGCTTGGTAGGGCACAGTCGGGAGGACACTGAAGCTTTCTTT

D gene: TRBD2
J gene: TRBJ2-1
clone size: .
V gene: TRBV7-6
CDR3 protein: CASSVLAPTPYNEQFF
CDR3 DNA: TGTGCCAGCAGCGTACTAGCGCCTACACCCTACAATGAGCAGTTCTTC

D gene: .
J gene: TRBJ1-6
clone size: .
V gene: TRBV28
CDR3 protein: CASSLWERDYNSPLHF
CDR3 DNA: TGTGCCAGCAGTTTATGGGAGAGGGATTATAATTCACCCCTCCACTTT

D gene: .
J gene: TRBJ1-1
clone size: few
V gene: TRBV29-1
CDR3 protein: CSVADTEAFF
CDR3 DNA: TGCAGCGTTGCAGACACTGAAGCTTTCTTT

D gene: .
J gene: TRBJ2-5
clone size: .
V gene: TRBV5-1
CDR3 protein: CASSVTGTETQYF
CDR3 DNA: TGCGCCAGCAGCGTTACAGGGACAGAGACCCAGTACTTC

D gene: .
J gene: TRBJ2-5
clone size: .
V gene: TRBV27
CDR3 protein: CASSRGGTQYF
CDR3 DNA: TGTGCCAGCAGTAGGGGGGGGACCCAGTACTTC

D gene: TRBD1
J gene: TRBJ1-5
clone size: few
V gene: TRBV28
CDR3 protein: CASSTGTGGNQPQHF
CDR3 DNA: TGTGCCAGCAGCACCGGGACAGGGGGTAATCAGCCCCAGCATTTT

D gene: TRBD2
J gene: TRBJ2-1
clone size: .
V gene: TRBV10-3
CDR3 protein: CAISAIAGGIEGNEQFF
CDR3 DNA: TGTGCCATCAGTGCAATCGCGGGGGGAATCGAGGGCAATGAGCAGTTCTTC

D gene: TRBD1
J gene: TRBJ2-3
clone size: .
V gene: TRBV5-1
CDR3 protein: CASSPDRVADTQYF
CDR3 DNA: TGCGCCAGCAGTCCGGACAGGGTCGCAGATACGCAGTATTTT

D gene: .
J gene: TRBJ1-2
clone size: .
V gene: TRBV19
CDR3 protein: CAPPGFLTF
CDR3 DNA: TGTGCCCCACCAGGGTTCCTCACCTTC

D gene: TRBD1
J gene: TRBJ1-1
clone size: .
V gene: TRBV4-1
CDR3 protein: CASSRQGQWDTEAFF
CDR3 DNA: TGCGCCAGCAGCCGACAGGGACAGTGGGACACTGAAGCTTTCTTT

D gene: .
J gene: TRBJ2-5
clone size: .
V gene: TRBV19
CDR3 protein: CASSIQGSVETQYF
CDR3 DNA: TGTGCCAGTAGTATTCAGGGGAGTGTGGAGACCCAGTACTTC

D gene: .
J gene: TRBJ1-5
clone size: .
V gene: TRBV12-5
CDR3 protein: CASGDGLRGPQHF
CDR3 DNA: TGTGCTAGTGGCGACGGATTGCGGGGGCCCCAGCATTTT

D gene: TRBD1
J gene: TRBJ1-2
clone size: once
V gene: TRBV18
CDR3 protein: CASSHGQDEGYTF
CDR3 DNA: TGTGCCAGCTCACACGGACAGGATGAGGGCTACACCTTC

D gene: .
J gene: TRBJ2-7
clone size: large
V gene: TRBV5-4
CDR3 protein: CASSPEGRNEQYF
CDR3 DNA: TGTGCCAGCAGCCCGGAGGGGCGAAACGAGCAGTACTTC

D gene: TRBD1
J gene: TRBJ1-5
clone size: .
V gene: TRBV7-9
CDR3 protein: CASSLSWDRGPQPQHF
CDR3 DNA: TGTGCCAGCAGCTTAAGTTGGGACAGGGGGCCTCAGCCCCAGCATTTT

D gene: .
J gene: TRBJ1-6
clone size: .
V gene: TRBV7-9
CDR3 protein: CASSQINPNSPLHF
CDR3 DNA: TGTGCCAGCAGCCAGATCAATCCGAATTCACCCCTCCACTTT

D gene: .
J gene: TRBJ2-1
clone size: once
V gene: TRBV29-1
CDR3 protein: CSVVEGSPDSYNEQFF
CDR3 DNA: TGCAGCGTTGTGGAGGGAAGTCCGGACTCCTACAATGAGCAGTTCTTC

D gene: .
J gene: TRBJ2-3
clone size: once
V gene: TRBV6-5
CDR3 protein: CASSYSQGNTQYF
CDR3 DNA: TGTGCCAGCAGTTACTCCCAGGGGAATACGCAGTATTTT

D gene: .
J gene: TRBJ2-2
clone size: .
V gene: TRBV29-1
CDR3 protein: CSFTRVSGGELFF
CDR3 DNA: TGCAGCTTTACGAGGGTATCAGGCGGGGAGCTGTTTTTT

D gene: .
J gene: TRBJ2-1
clone size: .
V gene: TRBV7-9
CDR3 protein: CASLRSYNEQFF
CDR3 DNA: TGTGCCAGCCTACGCTCCTACAATGAGCAGTTCTTC

D gene: .
J gene: TRBJ1-1
clone size: .
V gene: TRBV6-1
CDR3 protein: CASRRDTEAFF
CDR3 DNA: TGTGCCAGCAGGAGGGACACTGAAGCTTTCTTT

D gene: .
J gene: TRBJ2-3
clone size: .
V gene: TRBV7-8
CDR3 protein: CASRPRATDTQYF
CDR3 DNA: TGTGCCAGCAGGCCAAGAGCTACAGATACGCAGTATTTT

D gene: .
J gene: TRBJ1-4
clone size: .
V gene: TRBV19
CDR3 protein: CASSRQSSEKLFF
CDR3 DNA: TGTGCCAGTAGCCGACAGTCCTCTGAAAAACTGTTTTTT

D gene: TRBD1
J gene: TRBJ1-5
clone size: few
V gene: TRBV30
CDR3 protein: CAWSGTGGRQPQHF
CDR3 DNA: TGTGCCTGGAGTGGGACAGGGGGACGTCAGCCCCAGCATTTT

D gene: TRBD2
J gene: TRBJ2-7
clone size: .
V gene: TRBV5-1
CDR3 protein: CASSLRSGGKYEQYF
CDR3 DNA: TGCGCCAGCAGCCTAAGAAGCGGGGGGAAGTACGAGCAGTACTTC

D gene: .
J gene: TRBJ2-7
clone size: .
V gene: TRBV15
CDR3 protein: CATSRDEGGAYEQYF
CDR3 DNA: TGTGCCACCAGCAGAGACGAGGGAGGAGCCTACGAGCAGTACTTC

D gene: .
J gene: TRBJ2-1
clone size: .
V gene: TRBV28
CDR3 protein: CASSTSAGQLHNEQFF
CDR3 DNA: TGTGCCAGCAGTACGTCCGCGGGACAGTTGCACAATGAGCAGTTCTTC

D gene: .
J gene: TRBJ1-2
clone size: .
V gene: TRBV2
CDR3 protein: CASVQGLANYGYTF
CDR3 DNA: TGTGCCAGCGTACAGGGCTTAGCTAACTATGGCTACACCTTC

D gene: TRBD1
J gene: TRBJ2-6
clone size: .
V gene: TRBV9
CDR3 protein: CASSPLGRGLSGANVLTF
CDR3 DNA: TGTGCCAGCAGCCCCCTCGGCAGGGGGTTGTCTGGGGCCAACGTCCTGACTTTC

D gene: .
J gene: TRBJ1-4
clone size: .
V gene: TRBV27
CDR3 protein: CASSPGGTTNEKLFF
CDR3 DNA: TGTGCCAGCAGTCCCGGGGGGACAACTAATGAAAAACTGTTTTTT

D gene: TRBD2
J gene: TRBJ2-4
clone size: .
V gene: TRBV28
CDR3 protein: CASSGLTSGAKNIQYF
CDR3 DNA: TGTGCCAGCAGTGGCCTGACTAGCGGGGCCAAAAACATTCAGTACTTC

D gene: TRBD1
J gene: TRBJ2-3
clone size: .
V gene: TRBV30
CDR3 protein: CAWRDRGLAQYF
CDR3 DNA: TGTGCCTGGAGGGACAGGGGGCTAGCGCAGTATTTT

D gene: TRBD1
J gene: TRBJ1-1
clone size: .
V gene: TRBV6-1
CDR3 protein: CASSAGSRGPTEAFF
CDR3 DNA: TGTGCCAGCAGTGCCGGTTCCAGGGGGCCCACTGAAGCTTTCTTT

D gene: .
J gene: TRBJ1-2
clone size: .
V gene: TRBV6-5
CDR3 protein: CASSTQGGGNGYTF
CDR3 DNA: TGTGCCAGCAGTACCCAGGGAGGGGGTAATGGCTACACCTTC

D gene: .
J gene: TRBJ1-1
clone size: .
V gene: TRBV5-4
CDR3 protein: CASSLWGGNTEAFF
CDR3 DNA: TGTGCCAGCAGTTTATGGGGGGGGAACACTGAAGCTTTCTTT

D gene: .
J gene: TRBJ1-6
clone size: .
V gene: TRBV5-4
CDR3 protein: CASSLRTPRGYSPLHF
CDR3 DNA: TGTGCCAGCAGCTTGCGCACACCCCGGGGGTATTCACCCCTCCACTTT

D gene: .
J gene: TRBJ1-2
clone size: .
V gene: TRBV7-2
CDR3 protein: CASSLAGVDYGYTF
CDR3 DNA: TGTGCCAGCAGCTTAGCAGGGGTTGACTATGGCTACACCTTC

D gene: TRBD1
J gene: TRBJ2-1
clone size: .
V gene: TRBV30
CDR3 protein: CAWRAQGAGNEQFF
CDR3 DNA: TGTGCCTGGAGGGCACAGGGGGCAGGCAATGAGCAGTTCTTC